One sample yielded the 28 T cell receptor beta chains listed below, sequenced in a study of regulatory T cells in long-lasting Graves disease. Arm-PCR of CDR3 regions with iRepertoire HTBI primers generated TCR beta libraries. TCRdb ran MiXCR on the multiplex PCR reads and lists one entry per CDR3 protein. The sample has 360,000 or so distinct CDR3 sequences, about a sixth seen once; the top ten hold 20% to 25%. The time point is: newly diagnosed GD, antithyroid drugs for less than 3 months. From RNA extracted from PBMCs, the TCR library was made. This same sample was also part of a study on T cells in Graves' hyperthyroidism and ophthalmopathy.

Sequences were derived from peripheral blood mononuclear cells (PBMCs), sampled at new diagnosis, from a patient treated with antithyroid drugs. The origin of the receptors is a woman aged 18 to 35 with Graves disease.

This clonotype appeared many times. The gene calls are TRBV20-1 and TRBJ2-3, with unresolved D. V was pared by 4 bases and J by 2 bases, with 16 bases between. Germline values: CDR1 DFQATT, CDR2 SNEGSKA (reference sequence). CDR3 length equals 15 residues. The CDR3 loop is CSAKVVGRSTDTQYF. The CDR3 region has the DNA TGCAGTGCTAAAGTAGTTGGCAGGTCCACAGATACGCAGTATTTT.

This clonotype has ten or more counts. The chain is built from TRBV3-1 and TRBJ2-1; D is undetermined. The germline gives CDR1 LGHDT, CDR2 YNNKEL (reference sequence). Trimming removed 6 bases from V and 0 bases from J, with 12 bases in between. The CDR3 extends over 15 amino acids. CDR3 DNA: TGTGCCAGCAGGCGGACGGCAAGCTCCTACAATGAGCAGTTCTTC. It translates to CASRRTASSYNEQFF.

This clonotype appeared a single time. The chain is built from TRBV2 and TRBJ2-2; 10 nucleotides match TRBD1. V lost 5 bases and J lost 2; bases outside the gene matches: 8. This CDR3 spans 17 amino acids. Per germline, CDR1 SNHLY and CDR2 FYNNEI. The CDR3 is CASSLSGTGDNTGELFF. DNA of the CDR3: TGTGCCAGCAGTTTGTCCGGGACAGGGGATAACACCGGGGAGCTGTTTTTT.

The chain recombines TRBV27 with TRBJ2-2; TRBD2 matches 7 bases. CDR3 length equals 15 residues. Unmatched junction bases numbered 13, after V lost 5 bases and J lost 10 bases. Germline-derived CDR1 and CDR2 are MNHEY and SMNVEV (reference sequence). The CDR3 DNA reads TGTGCCAGCAGTCCCCCTGGCGGGAGCAATTTGGAGCTGTTTTTT. This encodes CASSPPGGSNLELFF.

The chain recombines TRBV7-2 with TRBJ2-1, with a possible D match to TRBD1 (5 bases). V shed 5 bases and J shed 9 bases, with 14 bases lying between them. CDR1 and CDR2 from the germline V gene are SGHTA and FQGNSA. The CDR3 length is 13 residues. The CDR3 DNA follows: TGTGCCAGCAGCCGAATTCAGGGAAGTGAGCAGTTCTTC. It is translated as CASSRIQGSEQFF.

The sample holds many counts of this clonotype. The rearrangement joins TRBV5-1 to TRBJ2-2, with a tentative D call TRBD1 (6 bases). The CDR3 runs to 15 residues. V was shortened by 6 bases and J by 1 base, with 13 bases between the two germline ends. Per germline, CDR1 SGHRS and CDR2 YFSETQ. CDR3 in DNA: TGCGCCAGCAAACCAGGACAGATGAACACCGGGGAGCTGTTTTTT. Protein sequence: CASKPGQMNTGELFF. Based on the CDR3 plus reference TRBV5-1 and TRBJ2-2, the full variable domain is KAGVTQTPRYLIKTRGQQVTLSCSPISGHRSVSWYQQTPGQGLQFLFEYFSETQRNKGNFPGRFSGRQFSNSRSEMNVSTLELGDSALYLCASKPGQMNTGELFFGEGSRLTVL.

Details on this clonotype: A much larger clone lies a single base off, so this may be a read error. This chain connects TRBV19 to TRBJ2-3; 7 bases are shared with TRBD1. The J call may be mistaken, given a closer DNA end match to TRBJ1-1. CDR1 and CDR2 (germline): LNHDA, SQIVND (reference sequence). CDR3 length: 15 amino acids. CDR3 loop: CASSSRRTGHPEAFF. Written as DNA, the CDR3 is TGTGCCAGTAGTTCACGGAGGACAGGTCATCCTGAAGCTTTCTTT.

This chain connects TRBV19 to TRBJ2-6; no clear D gene. This CDR3 has 14 amino acids. V was trimmed by 3 bases and J by 2 bases, leaving 5 bases between them. The germline gives CDR1 LNHDA, CDR2 SQIVND (reference sequence). DNA of the CDR3: TGTGCCAGTAGTATCTCTCCTGGGGCCAACGTCCTGACTTTC. Translation gives CASSISPGANVLTF.

The table lists this clonotype with many counts. The genes are TRBV30 and TRBJ2-1, with TRBD2 as a possible D gene (6 bases). CDR1 and CDR2 from the germline V gene are GTSNPN and SVGIG (reference sequence). The CDR3 is 13 residues long. Trimming removed 4 bases from V and 8 bases from J, with 15 bases in between. The CDR3 here is CAWTRTSSHEQFF. CDR3 DNA sequence: TGTGCCTGGACACGAACTAGCTCCCATGAGCAGTTCTTC.

V and J are TRBV27 and TRBJ1-1, with D tentatively TRBD1 (5 bases). The V and J ends lost 8 bases and 1 base respectively, with 14 bases between them. CDR1 MNHEY and CDR2 SMNVEV come from the germline V gene (reference sequence). CDR3 length: 14 residues. The CDR3 spells CASVNGGGNTEAFF. DNA for the CDR3: TGTGCCAGCGTTAACGGGGGTGGGAACACTGAAGCTTTCTTT.

This clonotype was detected a few times. The gene calls are TRBV6-1 and TRBJ1-6; D perhaps matches TRBD1 (6 bases). The CDR3 is 15 residues long. V was cut by 7 bases and J by 6 bases, with 16 bases left in between. Per germline, CDR1 MNHNS and CDR2 SASEGT. CDR3: CASTDGGHLNSPLHF. CDR3 DNA: TGTGCCAGCACCGACGGGGGACACCTTAATTCACCCCTCCACTTT.

Ten or more counts support this clonotype. The chain has TRBV30 and TRBJ2-7; 9 bases fit TRBD1. The CDR3 loop spans 13 amino acids. Germline V gene sequence: CDR1 GTSNPN, CDR2 SVGIG (reference sequence). J gave up 4 bases and V 5 bases, and 6 bases lay outside the gene matches. In DNA form, the CDR3 reads TGTGCCTGGGATCAGACAGGGGGGTACGAGCAGTACTTC. The encoded protein is CAWDQTGGYEQYF.

This clonotype has only a few counts. The chain uses TRBV5-6 and TRBJ2-1; perhaps D is TRBD1 or TRBD2 (5 bases each). Trimming cost V 4 bases and J 7 bases, with 18 bases left between them. CDR1 and CDR2 from the germline V gene are SGHDT and YYEEEE. This CDR3 contains 15 residues. CDR3 loop: CASSPNGEGANEQFF. In nucleotides, the CDR3 is TGTGCCAGCAGCCCGAACGGGGAAGGGGCAAATGAGCAGTTCTTC.

A remark on this clonotype: This sequence may be a read error, since a much larger clone differs from it by one base. The rearrangement joins TRBV7-9 to TRBJ1-1, with a weak D call TRBD1 (5 bases). The ends were cut back, 4 bases at V and 4 bases at J, with 13 bases in the middle. The CDR3 length is 14 residues. In germline, CDR1 is SEHNR, CDR2 FQNEAQ (reference sequence). CDR3 sequence: CASSSQVLSTEAFF. CDR3 coding DNA: TGTGCCAGCAGCTCACAGGTCCTGAGCACTGAAGCTTTCTTT. Supplemented by reference TRBV7-9 and TRBJ1-1, the full variable domain reads DTGVSQNPRHKITKRGQNVTFRCDPISEHNRLYWYRQTLGQGPEFLTYFQNEAQLEKSRLLSDRFSAERPKGSFSTLEIQRTEQGDSAMYLCASSSQVLSTEAFFGQGTRLTVV.

This clonotype showed up many times. The chain employs TRBV6-5 and TRBJ2-2; TRBD2 is a possible D gene (6 bases). The germline CDR1 and CDR2 sequences are MNHEY and SVGAGI. This CDR3 region has 16 residues. V was trimmed by 6 bases and J by 0 bases, leaving 14 bases between them. The CDR3 nucleotides are TGTGCCAGCAGCTACGCCCTAGCGACGAACACCGGGGAGCTGTTTTTT. Its translation: CASSYALATNTGELFF.

This clonotype was recorded many times. This CDR3 reads CASSLVGSGTYNEQFF. The DNA for the CDR3 is TGTGCCAGCAGTTTAGTGGGTTCAGGGACCTACAATGAGCAGTTCTTC. The chain couples TRBV28 to TRBJ2-1, with D perhaps TRBD1 (5 bases). Deletions cut 2 bases from V and 2 bases from J, with 13 bases between. Germline values: CDR1 MDHEN, CDR2 SYDVKM. The CDR3 length is 16 residues.

This clonotype was counted many times. This chain uses TRBV20-1 with TRBJ2-1; perhaps TRBD2 as D (6 bases). Germline lookup yields CDR1 DFQATT and CDR2 SNEGSKA (reference sequence). Trimming took off 0 bases at V and 3 bases at J, with 12 bases between the two ends. The CDR3 is 15 amino acids. DNA for the CDR3: TGCAGTGCTAGAGATGCGGGAAAGGGCTACAATGAGCAGTTCTTC. The encoded protein is CSARDAGKGYNEQFF.

This clonotype was observed a few times. The V and J genes are TRBV29-1 and TRBJ1-5, with D unresolved. The CDR3 runs 13 residues. V lost 3 bases to trimming and J lost 2 bases, with 8 bases between them. Germline values: CDR1 SQVTM, CDR2 ANQGSEA. The CDR3, as DNA: TGCAGCGTTGAGGTGAATGGCAATCAGCCCCAGCATTTT. This sequence encodes CSVEVNGNQPQHF.

This chain uses TRBV5-1 with TRBJ2-2; D is unresolved. Looked up from germline, CDR1 is SGHRS and CDR2 is YFSETQ. The CDR3 runs to 16 residues. Trimming cost V 6 bases and J 4 bases, with 19 bases left between them. The CDR3 reads CASTPEPRSGTGELFF. The CDR3 nucleotides are TGCGCCAGCACCCCGGAGCCCAGGTCGGGCACCGGGGAGCTGTTTTTT.

Regarding this clonotype: This may arise from a read error, as a much more abundant clone is one base away. The chain combines TRBV6-5 with TRBJ1-1; D ambiguous. CDR3 length: 12 residues. From germline, CDR1 is MNHEY and CDR2 SVGAGI. The CDR3 reads CASGYVRREAFF. The CDR3 DNA reads TGTGCCAGCGGTTATGTACGGCGAGAAGCTTTCTTT.

This clonotype came up many times. This rearrangement joins TRBV10-2 to TRBJ1-5, with 7 positions matching TRBD1. Looked up from germline, CDR1 is WSHSY and CDR2 is SAAADI. The V gene end was trimmed by 6 bases and the J gene end by 5 bases; junction bases not matched to a gene: 4. The CDR3 has 13 residues. The CDR3 bases are TGCGCCAGCAGGGACAGGAGCCATCAGCCCCAGCATTTT. Its translation: CASRDRSHQPQHF.

This clonotype was found many times. The genes are TRBV28 and TRBJ2-2; TRBD2 matches at 7 bases. The CDR3 length is 14 residues. Germline V CDR1 and CDR2: MDHEN, SYDVKM. V shed 10 bases, J shed 3 bases, and the junction held 8 bases outside the gene matches. The CDR3 region has the DNA TGTGCCACCGGGGAGGGCAGTCACACCGGGGAGCTGTTTTTT. Translating it yields CATGEGSHTGELFF.

This clonotype showed up just a few times. V gene TRBV27 combines with J gene TRBJ2-1, with TRBD1 matching over 7 bases. Germline V gives CDR1 MNHEY, CDR2 SMNVEV (reference sequence). V trimming: 8 bases; J trimming: 15 bases; junction bases outside the gene matches: 7. This CDR3 has 10 amino acids. CDR3 sequence (DNA): TGTGCCAGCGGATGGACAGGCCGGTTCTTC. As protein: CASGWTGRFF.

In its sample, this clonotype was seen many times. The gene calls are TRBV7-2 and TRBJ2-7; tentatively, D is TRBD2 (6 bases). Germline V gene data show CDR1 as SGHTA and CDR2 as FQGNSA. The V and J ends lost 5 bases and 6 bases respectively, with 17 bases between them. The CDR3 has 14 residues. The CDR3 coding sequence is TGTGCCAGCAGCCCTCCCTGGGGGGTAGTCGAGCAGTACTTC. It encodes CASSPPWGVVEQYF.

This clonotype was observed at least ten times. One end of the junction does not line up with germline, which may come from a read error. V and J are TRBV5-1 and TRBJ2-3; D remains ambiguous. The CDR3 spans 14 residues. Germline-derived CDR1 and CDR2 are SGHRS and YFSETQ. The CDR3 sequence is CASSLDSFTDTQYF. The CDR3 DNA is TGTGCCAGCAGCTTGGATTCCTTCACAGATACGCAGTATTTT. The complete variable domain, with remaining parts taken from reference TRBV5-1 and TRBJ2-3, reads KAGVTQTPRYLIKTRGQQVTLSCSPISGHRSVSWYQQTPGQGLQFLFEYFSETQRNKGNFPGRFSGRQFSNSRSEMNVSTLELGDSALYLCASSLDSFTDTQYFGPGTRLTVL.

This clonotype was counted once. A read error may explain this, as a much larger clone is one base away. The V and J genes are TRBV5-1 and TRBJ2-7; 9 positions match TRBD1. Unmatched junction bases numbered 17, after V lost 4 bases and J lost 9 bases. The CDR3 has 16 residues. From germline, CDR1 is SGHRS and CDR2 YFSETQ. The DNA of the CDR3 is TGCGCCAGCAGCCCGGGGACAGGGATTATCGCCTACATGCAGTACTTC. This encodes CASSPGTGIIAYMQYF.

This clonotype appeared many times. V and J are TRBV18 and TRBJ2-5; D is perhaps TRBD2 (6 bases). The CDR3 has 14 residues. The germline V and J ends were trimmed by 3 bases and 7 bases, with 15 bases remaining between them. Per the germline V gene, CDR1 is KGHSH and CDR2 is LQKENI. CDR3 nucleotide sequence: TGTGCCAGCTCACCGTTACAGGCCGGGGGGACCCAGTACTTC. This codes for CASSPLQAGGTQYF.

This clonotype was seen only a few times. Germline is not matched at one junction end, which may reflect a read error. The chain is built from TRBV27 and TRBJ2-1; a possible D gene is TRBD1 (5 bases). The CDR3 totals 17 residues. Per germline, CDR1 MNHEY and CDR2 SMNVEV (reference sequence). The CDR3 DNA is TGTGCCAGCAGTTTAGGTGTTTCAGGGCTCCCAAACAATAAGCAGTTCTTC. Amino acid sequence: CASSLGVSGLPNNKQFF.